This passage covers 5 T cell receptor beta chains from one sample sequenced in a study of shared clonotypes between healthy human individuals. The naive CD8 population came from CD45RO-negative cells selected for CCR7, without terminally differentiated effector memory CD45RA+ cells. Profiled with immunoSEQ multiplex PCR; TCRdb holds only in-frame clones, not every one. The data show millions of clones, roughly 91% seen once. The source material was naive CD8+ T cells from PBMCs. These TCRs come from a man aged 18-30 years in good health. Some clones in this sample may be carry-over from other donors' samples.

The J gene is TRBJ2-7, the V gene TRBV27; no clear D. The V gene's germline CDR1 is MNHEY and CDR2 SMNVEV (reference sequence). With 0 bases removed from V and 2 bases from J, the gap between germline ends came to 14 bases. The CDR3 covers 16 residues. The CDR3 bases are TGTGCCAGCAGTTTATCGATCGGCTTCACCGCCTACGAGCAGTACTTC. As protein: CASSLSIGFTAYEQYF.

The V gene is TRBV5-1, the J gene TRBJ2-3; the D gene is possibly TRBD1 (5 bases). Germline V gene data show CDR1 as SGHRS and CDR2 as YFSETQ. CDR3 length: 14 residues. V lost 0 bases, J lost 5 bases, and 10 bases lay in between. In DNA, the CDR3 is TGCGCCAGCAGCTTGGGGAAGGGGCTAGATACGCAGTATTTT. This gives the protein CASSLGKGLDTQYF.

In its sample, this clone was seen once. The V call is TRBV19, the J call TRBJ1-1; D gene unclear. This CDR3 is 17 amino acids long. From germline, CDR1 is LNHDA and CDR2 SQIVND (reference sequence). The V end was cut by 7 bases, the J end by 0 bases, with 21 bases between. The CDR3 region is CASTWKRPAELNTEAFF. The CDR3 bases are TGTGCCAGTACGTGGAAGCGTCCTGCCGAACTGAACACTGAAGCTTTCTTT.

The rearrangement links TRBV9 to TRBJ2-1; D gene unclear. Per the germline V gene, CDR1 is SGDLS and CDR2 is YYNGEE. The CDR3 length is 13 residues. V dropped 1 base and J dropped 9 bases, with 11 bases sitting between them. Written as DNA, the CDR3 is TGTGCCAGCAGCGTACTCTGGGAAAGTGAGCAGTTCTTC. It is translated as CASSVLWESEQFF.

The chain links TRBV5-5 to TRBJ1-1; D is unclear. The CDR3 sequence is 14 residues long. Germline V gives CDR1 SGHKS, CDR2 YYEKEE (reference sequence). Deletions cut 1 base from V and 5 bases from J, with 12 bases between. CDR3 sequence: CASSLLFGRTEAFF. CDR3 coding DNA: TGTGCCAGCAGCTTGCTATTCGGGAGGACTGAAGCTTTCTTT.